Reported below is one T cell receptor (beta chain). The data stem from a study of shared clonotypes between healthy human individuals. Whole-study context: Each donor had three CD4 naive, three CD4 memory, two CD8 naive and one CD8 memory plate.

At deep level, the assay was performed. In the sorted-subset replicate PCRs, 150 to 200 ng DNA, roughly 29,000 T cell genomes, was used. Assay: immunoSEQ multiplex PCR; the TCRdb copy retains only in-frame clones and omits some. Here the sample spans hundreds of thousands of clones, about 78% being singletons. Caucasian adults residing in Nashville, Tennessee made up all the donors. CDR1 and CDR2 from the germline V gene are SGHKS and YYEKEE (reference sequence). The J segment lost 6 bases and the V segment lost 0 bases, leaving 6 bases of the junction unmatched. The CDR3 sequence is 15 residues long.

V usage is TRBV5-5 and J usage is TRBJ2-7, with 10 bases that match TRBD2. This sequence originates from a woman aged 25 to 39 in good health. The sample consisted of memory CD4+ T cells sorted from blood. Specified subset: CD45RA-negative fraction. CDR3 sequence reads: CASSLGLAGVGEQYF. The CDR3 coding sequence is TGTGCCAGCAGCTTGGGGCTAGCGGGAGTCGGCGAGCAGTACTTC.